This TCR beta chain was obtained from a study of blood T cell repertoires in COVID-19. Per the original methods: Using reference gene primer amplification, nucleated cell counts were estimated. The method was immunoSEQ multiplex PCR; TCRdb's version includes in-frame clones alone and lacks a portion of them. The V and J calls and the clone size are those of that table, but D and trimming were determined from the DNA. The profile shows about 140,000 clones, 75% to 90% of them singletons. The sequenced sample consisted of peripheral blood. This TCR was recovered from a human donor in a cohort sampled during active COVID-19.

CDR3 nucleotide sequence: TGTGCCACCAGTGAAGCGGGAGGGTCTAATGAGCAGTTCTTC. Translation: CATSEAGGSNEQFF. This rearrangement joins TRBV24-1 to TRBJ2-1; 10 bases match TRBD2. Germline V CDR1 and CDR2: KGHDR, SFDVKD. V shed 4 bases and J 7 bases; nucleotides not matched to a gene: 3. The length of the CDR3 is 14 residues.